This T cell receptor beta chain appears in the sequencing data of a study of shared clonotypes between healthy human individuals. About the research overall: Serving as donors were a couple of women and three men, whose ages spanned 18 to 49. Each donor had three CD4 naive, three CD4 memory, two CD8 naive and one CD8 memory plate. Study results and caveats: Despite large depth, rarefaction showed incomplete sorted-subset sequencing.

The CDR3 loop spans 16 amino acids. CDR1 SQVTM and CDR2 ANQGSEA come from the germline V gene. The V end was cut by 6 bases, the J end by 2 bases, with 23 bases between. The donors, all of them Caucasian adults, lived in Nashville, Tennessee. Note on this clone: The antigen is not known.

The repertoire was sequenced with immunoSEQ multiplex PCR; TCRdb's copy has only in-frame clones and lacks some. The table records just over 2,000,000 clones, roughly 94% of them present only once. The receptor's source is a man aged 18 to 29 in good health. The chain carries TRBV29-1 and TRBJ2-7, with D maybe TRBD1 (6 bases). Sequencing was done on a sample of naive CD4+ T cells sorted from blood. The sample's subset: CD45RA+ positively selected. In nucleotides, the CDR3 is TGCAGCGTACCCCCGACAGGTCCGTCGTACGCCTACGAGCAGTACTTC. Its translation is CSVPPTGPSYAYEQYF.